This T cell receptor (beta chain) comes out of a study of blood T cell repertoires in COVID-19. As for the study in general: T cells, B-cell-depleted T cells, or PBMCs provided the cDNA or gDNA that served as material.

Repertoires were generated with immunoSEQ multiplex PCR, while TCRdb's copy carries only in-frame clones and drops some. Among about 130,000 clones listed, around 86% were seen once. This clone was seen a single time. Germline V gene lookup returns CDR1 SNHLY and CDR2 FYNNEI. V dropped 4 bases and J dropped 0 bases, with 19 bases sitting between them. The CDR3 spans 18 residues. This TCR came from an elderly man with active or convalescent COVID-19. This sequence joins TRBV2 and TRBJ1-3; TRBD1 is a possible D gene (6 bases). The sample consisted of peripheral blood. In DNA, the CDR3 is TGTGCCAGCAGTGGCACATTATTACAGGGTTTCTCTGGAAACACCATATATTTT. It codes for CASSGTLLQGFSGNTIYF.